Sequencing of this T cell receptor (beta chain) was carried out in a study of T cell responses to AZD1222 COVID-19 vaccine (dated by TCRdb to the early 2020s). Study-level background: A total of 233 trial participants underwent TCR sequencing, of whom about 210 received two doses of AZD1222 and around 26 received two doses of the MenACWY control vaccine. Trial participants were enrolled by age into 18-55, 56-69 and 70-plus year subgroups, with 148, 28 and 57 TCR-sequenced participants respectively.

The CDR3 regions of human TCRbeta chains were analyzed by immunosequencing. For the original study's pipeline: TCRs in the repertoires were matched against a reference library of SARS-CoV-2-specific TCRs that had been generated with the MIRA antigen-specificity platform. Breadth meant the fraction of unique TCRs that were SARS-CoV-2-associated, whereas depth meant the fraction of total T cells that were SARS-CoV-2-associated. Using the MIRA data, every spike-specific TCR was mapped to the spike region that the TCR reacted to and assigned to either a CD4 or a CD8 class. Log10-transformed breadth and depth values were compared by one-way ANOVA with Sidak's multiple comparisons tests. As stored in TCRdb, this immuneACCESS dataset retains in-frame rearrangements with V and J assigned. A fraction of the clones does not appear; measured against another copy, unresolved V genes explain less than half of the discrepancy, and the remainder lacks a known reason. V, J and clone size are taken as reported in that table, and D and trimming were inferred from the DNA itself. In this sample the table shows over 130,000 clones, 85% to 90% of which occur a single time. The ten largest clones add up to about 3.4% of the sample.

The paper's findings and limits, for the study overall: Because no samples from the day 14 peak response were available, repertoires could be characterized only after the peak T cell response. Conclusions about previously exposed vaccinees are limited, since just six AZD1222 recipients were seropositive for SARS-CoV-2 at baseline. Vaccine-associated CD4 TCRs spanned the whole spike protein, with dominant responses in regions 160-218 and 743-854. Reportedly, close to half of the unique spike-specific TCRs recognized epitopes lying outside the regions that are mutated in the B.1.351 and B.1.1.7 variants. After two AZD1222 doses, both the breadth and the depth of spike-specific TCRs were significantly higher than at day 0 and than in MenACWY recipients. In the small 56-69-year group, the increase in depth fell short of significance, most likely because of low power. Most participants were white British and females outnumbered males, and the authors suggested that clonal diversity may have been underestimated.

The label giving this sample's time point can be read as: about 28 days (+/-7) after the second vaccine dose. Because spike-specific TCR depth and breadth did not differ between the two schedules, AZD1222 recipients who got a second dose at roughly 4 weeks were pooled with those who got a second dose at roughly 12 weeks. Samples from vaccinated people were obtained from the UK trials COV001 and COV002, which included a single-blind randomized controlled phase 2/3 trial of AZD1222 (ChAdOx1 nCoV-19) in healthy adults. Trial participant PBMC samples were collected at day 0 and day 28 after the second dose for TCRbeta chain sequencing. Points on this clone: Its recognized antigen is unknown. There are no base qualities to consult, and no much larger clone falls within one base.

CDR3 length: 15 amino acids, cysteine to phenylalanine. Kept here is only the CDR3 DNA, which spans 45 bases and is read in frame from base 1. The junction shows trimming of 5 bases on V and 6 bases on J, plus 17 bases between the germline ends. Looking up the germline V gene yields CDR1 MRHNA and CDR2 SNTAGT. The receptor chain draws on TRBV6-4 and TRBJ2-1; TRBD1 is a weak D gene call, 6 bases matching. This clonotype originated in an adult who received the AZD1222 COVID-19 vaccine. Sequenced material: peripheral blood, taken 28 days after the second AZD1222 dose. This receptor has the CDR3 CASSPEGTTTNEQFF. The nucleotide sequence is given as TGTGCCAGCAGTCCCGAAGGGACAACGACCAATGAGCAGTTCTTC.